Below, 18 T cell receptor beta chains from the same sample are listed, as sequenced in a study of CD8 T cells in ankylosing spondylitis. TCRdb called the 5' RACE reads again in MiXCR, with one record for every CDR3 protein. This repertoire shows about 400,000 distinct CDR3 sequences, around 20% found once; its top ten account for approximately 15%. The antigens these receptors bind are not known. Study-wide results and caveats: A TCR beta motif made of eight highly homologous variants seemed typical of ankylosing spondylitis blood.

Material: blood, either unsorted or a sorted T cell fraction (not recorded which). The receptor source for this set is a male donor with ankylosing spondylitis.

In this sample, this clonotype turned up many times. V usage is TRBV10-3 and J usage is TRBJ2-2, with TRBD1 identical over 12 bases. The CDR3 totals 15 residues. The J segment lost 6 bases and the V segment lost 2 bases, leaving 1 base of the junction unmatched. Germline loops: CDR1 ENHRY, CDR2 SYGVKD. CDR3 in amino acids: CAISEGTGGSGELFF. The CDR3 coding sequence is TGTGCCATCAGTGAGGGGACAGGGGGCTCCGGGGAGCTGTTTTTT.

J is TRBJ2-5 and V is TRBV24-1; TRBD1 matches 7 bases. With 3 bases clipped from V and 3 bases from J, the junction kept 6 bases outside the gene matches. The CDR3 sequence is 15 residues long. CDR1 and CDR2 (germline): KGHDR, SFDVKD. CDR3 nucleotides: TGTGCCACCAGTGATCCCGGGACAGAGAAAGAGACCCAGTACTTC. It specifies CATSDPGTEKETQYF.

The J gene is TRBJ2-3, the V gene TRBV18, with TRBD1 as a possible D gene (5 bases). The CDR3 is 18 residues long. The V and J ends lost 4 bases and 7 bases respectively, with 27 bases between them. The germline V gene encodes CDR1 KGHSH and CDR2 LQKENI. The DNA of the CDR3 is TGTGCCAGCTCACTACTCTCGACCGCAGGGTTTTTTACGCATACGCAGTATTTT. Residues: CASSLLSTAGFFTHTQYF.

The rearrangement links TRBV12-3 or TRBV12-4 to TRBJ2-3; D possibly matches TRBD1 or TRBD2 (5 bases each). The germline V and J ends were trimmed by 7 bases and 3 bases, with 26 bases remaining between them. The CDR3 is 18 amino acids. Written as DNA, the CDR3 is TGTGCCAGCACCCTAAGGGGACGGGGCACCATATTTACAGATACGCAGTATTTT. It specifies CASTLRGRGTIFTDTQYF.

The chain has TRBV20-1 and TRBJ2-3; 7 bases fit TRBD2. CDR1 and CDR2 from the germline V gene are DFQATT and SNEGSKA (reference sequence). The CDR3 length is 15 residues. V lost 3 bases, J lost 6 bases, and 12 bases stayed unmatched. The CDR3 region has the DNA TGCAGTGCTAGTCCCGCGGCGGGAGTAGGGGATACGCAGTATTTT. This translates into CSASPAAGVGDTQYF.

The rearrangement uses TRBV9 and TRBJ2-1; D call uncertain. Germline assignment: CDR1 SGDLS and CDR2 YYNGEE. This CDR3 has 13 amino acids. V was shortened by 4 bases and J by 6 bases, with 11 bases between the two germline ends. CDR3 amino acids: CASSTREGNEQFF. In DNA form, the CDR3 reads TGTGCCAGCAGCACTCGAGAAGGCAATGAGCAGTTCTTC.

This clonotype showed up many times. J is TRBJ2-5 and V is TRBV5-1; D might be TRBD2 (5 bases). V gave up 0 bases and J gave up 2 bases, with 8 bases separating them. The CDR3 covers 14 residues. CDR1 is SGHRS, CDR2 YFSETQ, per germline. CDR3 region: CASSLGGPQETQYF. CDR3 bases: TGCGCCAGCAGCTTGGGCGGGCCTCAAGAGACCCAGTACTTC.

This clonotype was recorded many times. J is TRBJ2-1 and V is TRBV5-1; D is possibly TRBD2 (6 bases). Between the trimmed V and J ends, which lost 0 bases and 3 bases, there was a span of 7 bases. The CDR3 loop spans 14 amino acids. Germline CDR1 is SGHRS and CDR2 is YFSETQ. The CDR3 spells CASSLAGDYNEQFF. The CDR3 bases are TGCGCCAGCAGCTTGGCGGGAGACTACAATGAGCAGTTCTTC. The variable domain in full, with the rest retrieved from reference TRBV5-1 and TRBJ2-1, is KAGVTQTPRYLIKTRGQQVTLSCSPISGHRSVSWYQQTPGQGLQFLFEYFSETQRNKGNFPGRFSGRQFSNSRSEMNVSTLELGDSALYLCASSLAGDYNEQFFGPGTRLTVL.

Only a few counts were recorded for this clonotype. This chain uses TRBV7-8 with TRBJ1-1, with D uncertain. The CDR3 contains 14 residues. V was pared by 1 base and J by 8 bases, with 14 bases between. Germline lookup yields CDR1 SGHVS and CDR2 FQNEAQ. CDR3 in DNA: TGTGCCAGCAGCTTAGGTACTCCGAGTCCGGAAGCTTTCTTT. Amino acids: CASSLGTPSPEAFF. Looking up the rest from reference TRBV7-8 and TRBJ1-1 gives the full variable domain: GAGVSQSPRYKVAKRGQDVALRCDPISGHVSLFWYQQALGQGPEFLTYFQNEAQLDKSGLPSDRFFAERPEGSVSTLKIQRTQQEDSAVYLCASSLGTPSPEAFFGQGTRLTVV.

This clonotype was recorded a few times. The chain employs TRBV24-1 and TRBJ2-1; the match to TRBD1 covers 7 bases. Germline trimming cut 4 bases from V and 7 bases from J; bases unmatched to any gene: 12. From germline, CDR1 is KGHDR and CDR2 SFDVKD. CDR3 length: 16 amino acids. CDR3 region: CATSDSDRVDLNEQFF. Written as DNA, the CDR3 is TGTGCCACCAGTGACTCCGACAGGGTTGACCTGAATGAGCAGTTCTTC.

This chain joins TRBV25-1 and TRBJ2-1, with D possibly matching TRBD2 (5 bases). Germline CDR1 MGHDK, CDR2 SYGVNS. The V end lost 7 bases, the J end lost 9 bases, and 22 bases lay between the germline ends. CDR3 length: 15 amino acids. CDR3 region: CASTPGAGTTGEQFF. DNA of the CDR3: TGTGCCAGCACCCCGGGTGCGGGTACCACGGGTGAGCAGTTCTTC.

The genes are TRBV29-1 and TRBJ2-5; 8 positions agree with TRBD1. With 6 bases clipped from V and 5 bases from J, the junction kept 8 bases outside the gene matches. Per germline, CDR1 SQVTM and CDR2 ANQGSEA. The CDR3 length is 13 residues. CDR3 in amino acids: CSVRPGGWETQYF. CDR3 bases: TGCAGCGTCCGCCCAGGGGGCTGGGAGACCCAGTACTTC. The full variable domain, rest sourced from reference TRBV29-1 and TRBJ2-5, is SAVISQKPSRDICQRGTSLTIQCQVDSQVTMMFWYRQQPGQSLTLIATANQGSEATYESGFVIDKFPISRPNLTFSTLTVSNMSPEDSSIYLCSVRPGGWETQYFGPGTRLLVL.

The rearrangement uses TRBV12-3 or TRBV12-4 and TRBJ2-2; unclear D gene. The CDR3 covers 15 residues. V lost 5 bases to trimming and J lost 4 bases, with 14 bases between them. This chain's CDR3 is CASSRLSLATGELFF. For the CDR3, the DNA is TGTGCCAGCAGTCGATTGTCTTTGGCCACCGGGGAGCTGTTTTTT.

This clonotype appeared a single time. This chain links TRBV3-1 with TRBJ1-2; D is unresolved. The germline V and J ends were trimmed by 6 bases and 3 bases, with 11 bases remaining between them. The CDR3 totals 13 residues. CDR1 and CDR2 (germline): LGHDT, YNNKEL (reference sequence). Written as DNA, the CDR3 is TGTGCCAGCAGTCCTCCTCACGACTATGGCTACACCTTC. Its translation: CASSPPHDYGYTF. The full variable domain, completed using reference TRBV3-1 and TRBJ1-2, is DTAVSQTPKYLVTQMGNDKSIKCEQNLGHDTMYWYKQDSKKFLKIMFSYNNKELIINETVPNRFSPKSPDKAHLNLHINSLELGDSAVYFCASSPPHDYGYTFGSGTRLTVV.

This clonotype has at least ten counts. The chain uses TRBV5-1 and TRBJ1-5, with D perhaps matching TRBD1 (5 bases). Trimming shortened V by 1 base and J by 5 bases, and 13 bases separated the two germline ends. The CDR3 is 15 amino acids. Germline V lookup: CDR1 SGHRS, CDR2 YFSETQ. CDR3 sequence: CASSLSPGGDQPQHF. CDR3 nucleotides: TGCGCCAGCAGCTTGTCTCCCGGGGGTGATCAGCCCCAGCATTTT.

This clonotype was counted only a few times. The V and J genes are TRBV25-1 and TRBJ2-1; D call uncertain. The ends were cut back, 3 bases at V and 0 bases at J, with 9 bases in the middle. CDR3 length: 15 amino acids. Per the germline V gene, CDR1 is MGHDK and CDR2 is SYGVNS. CDR3 sequence reads: CASSDYYASYNEQFF. The CDR3 bases are TGTGCCAGCAGTGACTACTATGCCTCCTACAATGAGCAGTTCTTC.

V usage is TRBV20-1 and J usage is TRBJ1-3; no firm D call. In germline, CDR1 is DFQATT, CDR2 SNEGSKA (reference sequence). The V gene lost 3 bases and the J gene lost 0 bases, with 9 bases spanning the gap. The CDR3 length is 14 residues. CDR3 bases: TGCAGTGCTAGCGGGAGGTTCTCTGGAAACACCATATATTTT. Amino acid sequence: CSASGRFSGNTIYF.

The chain carries TRBV3-1 and TRBJ2-2, with 12 bases lining up with TRBD2. J lost 7 bases, V lost 5 bases, and 11 bases had no gene match. Germline CDR1 reads LGHDT; CDR2 reads YNNKEL (reference sequence). The CDR3 runs to 17 residues. This CDR3 is CASSTRLAGVQSGELFF. The CDR3, as DNA: TGTGCCAGCAGCACCCGACTAGCGGGAGTGCAGAGCGGGGAGCTGTTTTTT.